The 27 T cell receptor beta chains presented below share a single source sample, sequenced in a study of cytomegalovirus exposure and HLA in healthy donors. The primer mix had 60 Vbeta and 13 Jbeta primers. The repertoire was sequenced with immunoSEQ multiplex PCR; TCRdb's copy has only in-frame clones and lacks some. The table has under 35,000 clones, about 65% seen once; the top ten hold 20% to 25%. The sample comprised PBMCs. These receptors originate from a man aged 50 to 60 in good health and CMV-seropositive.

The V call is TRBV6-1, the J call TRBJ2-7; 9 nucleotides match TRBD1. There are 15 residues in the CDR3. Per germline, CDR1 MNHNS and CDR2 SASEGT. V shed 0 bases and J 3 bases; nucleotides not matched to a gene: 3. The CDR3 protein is CASSEAGTGRYEQYF. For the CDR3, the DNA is TGTGCCAGCAGTGAAGCCGGGACAGGGCGCTACGAGCAGTACTTC.

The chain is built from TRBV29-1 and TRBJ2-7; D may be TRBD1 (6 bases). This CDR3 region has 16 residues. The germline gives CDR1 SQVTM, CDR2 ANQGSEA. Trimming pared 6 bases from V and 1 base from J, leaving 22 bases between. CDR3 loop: CSVSLRGNWGSYEQYF. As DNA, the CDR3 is TGCAGCGTGTCCTTAAGGGGGAACTGGGGTTCCTACGAGCAGTACTTC.

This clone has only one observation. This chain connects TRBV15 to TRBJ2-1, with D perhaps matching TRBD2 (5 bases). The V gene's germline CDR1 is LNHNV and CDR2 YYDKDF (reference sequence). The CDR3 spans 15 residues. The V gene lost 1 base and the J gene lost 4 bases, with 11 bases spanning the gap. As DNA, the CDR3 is TGTGCCACCAGCAGAGTCAGCGGCAATTACAATGAGCAGTTCTTC. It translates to CATSRVSGNYNEQFF.

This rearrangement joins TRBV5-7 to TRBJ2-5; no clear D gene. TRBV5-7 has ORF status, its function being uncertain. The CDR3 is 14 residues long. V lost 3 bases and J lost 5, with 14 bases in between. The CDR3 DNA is TGTGCCAGCAGCTACAACGATCTTTGGGAGACCCAGTACTTC. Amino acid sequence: CASSYNDLWETQYF.

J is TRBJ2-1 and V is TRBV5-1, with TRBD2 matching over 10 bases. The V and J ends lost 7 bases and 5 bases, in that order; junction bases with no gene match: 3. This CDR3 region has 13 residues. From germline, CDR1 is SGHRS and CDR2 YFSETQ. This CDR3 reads CASRTSGNNEQFF. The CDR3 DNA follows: TGCGCCAGCCGGACTAGCGGTAACAATGAGCAGTTCTTC.

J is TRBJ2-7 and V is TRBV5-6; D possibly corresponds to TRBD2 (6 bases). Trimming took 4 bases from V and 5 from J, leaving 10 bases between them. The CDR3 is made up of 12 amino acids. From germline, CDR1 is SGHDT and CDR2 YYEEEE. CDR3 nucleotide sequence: TGTGCCAGCAGCCCCTGGGGGGACGAGCAGTACTTC. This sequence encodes CASSPWGDEQYF.

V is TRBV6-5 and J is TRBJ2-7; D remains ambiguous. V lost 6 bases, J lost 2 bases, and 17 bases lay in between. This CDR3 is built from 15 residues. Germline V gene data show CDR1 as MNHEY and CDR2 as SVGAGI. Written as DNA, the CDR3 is TGTGCCAGCAGCCCAATCCAACAGAATACCTACGAGCAGTACTTC. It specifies CASSPIQQNTYEQYF.

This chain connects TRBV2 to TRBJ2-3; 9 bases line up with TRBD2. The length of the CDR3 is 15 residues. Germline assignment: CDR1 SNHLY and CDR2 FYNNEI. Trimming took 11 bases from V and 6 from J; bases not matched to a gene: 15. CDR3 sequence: CAGHGGRAGGDTQYF. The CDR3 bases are TGTGCCGGACATGGCGGGAGGGCTGGCGGGGATACGCAGTATTTT.

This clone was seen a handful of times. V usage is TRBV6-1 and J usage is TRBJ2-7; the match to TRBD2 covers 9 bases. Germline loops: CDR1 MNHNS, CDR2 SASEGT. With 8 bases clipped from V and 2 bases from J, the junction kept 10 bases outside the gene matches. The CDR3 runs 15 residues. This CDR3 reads CASAGGGGFPYEQYF. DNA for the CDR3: TGTGCCAGCGCGGGAGGGGGCGGATTCCCCTACGAGCAGTACTTC.

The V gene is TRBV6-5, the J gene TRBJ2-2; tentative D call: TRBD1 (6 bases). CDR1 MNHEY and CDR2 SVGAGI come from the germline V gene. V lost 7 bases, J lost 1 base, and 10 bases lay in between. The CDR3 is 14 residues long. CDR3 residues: CASMPDRNTGELFF. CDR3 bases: TGTGCCAGCATGCCGGACAGGAACACCGGGGAGCTGTTTTTT.

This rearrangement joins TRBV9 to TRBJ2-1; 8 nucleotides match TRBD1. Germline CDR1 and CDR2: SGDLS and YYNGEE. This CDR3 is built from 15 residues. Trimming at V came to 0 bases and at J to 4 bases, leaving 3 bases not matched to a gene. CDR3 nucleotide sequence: TGTGCCAGCAGCGTAGGTCAGGGGGCGTACAATGAGCAGTTCTTC. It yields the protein CASSVGQGAYNEQFF. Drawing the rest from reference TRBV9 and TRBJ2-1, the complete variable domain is DSGVTQTPKHLITATGQRVTLRCSPRSGDLSVYWYQQSLDQGLQFLIQYYNGEERAKGNILERFSAQQFPDLHSELNLSSLELGDSALYFCASSVGQGAYNEQFFGPGTRLTVL.

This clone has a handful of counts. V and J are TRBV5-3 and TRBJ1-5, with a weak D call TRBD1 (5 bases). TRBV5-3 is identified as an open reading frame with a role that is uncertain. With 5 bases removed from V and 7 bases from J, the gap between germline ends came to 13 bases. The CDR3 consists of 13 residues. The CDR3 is CARSGQGTQPQHF. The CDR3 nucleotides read TGTGCCAGAAGTGGGCAGGGAACCCAGCCCCAGCATTTT.

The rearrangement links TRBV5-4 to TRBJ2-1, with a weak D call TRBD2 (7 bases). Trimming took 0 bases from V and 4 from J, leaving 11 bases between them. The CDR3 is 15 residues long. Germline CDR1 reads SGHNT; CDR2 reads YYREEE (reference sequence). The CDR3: CASSLVAGAYNEQFF. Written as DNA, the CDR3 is TGTGCCAGCAGCTTGGTGGCGGGGGCGTACAATGAGCAGTTCTTC.

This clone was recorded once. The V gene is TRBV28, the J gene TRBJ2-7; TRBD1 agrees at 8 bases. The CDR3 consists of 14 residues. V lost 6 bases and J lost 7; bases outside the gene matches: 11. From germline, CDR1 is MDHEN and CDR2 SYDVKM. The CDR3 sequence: CASSPRQGWREQYF. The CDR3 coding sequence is TGTGCCAGCAGCCCCAGACAGGGGTGGAGGGAGCAGTACTTC.

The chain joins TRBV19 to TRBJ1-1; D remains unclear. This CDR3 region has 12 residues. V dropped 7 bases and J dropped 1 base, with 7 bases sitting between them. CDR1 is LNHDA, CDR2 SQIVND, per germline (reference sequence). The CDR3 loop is CASMLGNTEAFF. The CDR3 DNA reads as TGTGCCAGTATGCTCGGGAACACTGAAGCTTTCTTT.

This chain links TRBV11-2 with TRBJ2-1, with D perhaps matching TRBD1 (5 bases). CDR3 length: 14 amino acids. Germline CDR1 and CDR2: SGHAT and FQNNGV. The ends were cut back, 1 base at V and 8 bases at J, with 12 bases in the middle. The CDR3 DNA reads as TGTGCCAGCAGCTTAGGCCAGGGTGGCGATGAGCAGTTCTTC. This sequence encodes CASSLGQGGDEQFF.

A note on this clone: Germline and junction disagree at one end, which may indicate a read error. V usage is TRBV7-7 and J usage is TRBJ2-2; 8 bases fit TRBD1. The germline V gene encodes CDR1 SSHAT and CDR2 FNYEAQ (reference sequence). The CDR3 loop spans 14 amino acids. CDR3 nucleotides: TGTGCTAGCAGCCCCGCAGGGGGCGGCGGGGAGCTGTTTTTT. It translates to CASSPAGGGGELFF.

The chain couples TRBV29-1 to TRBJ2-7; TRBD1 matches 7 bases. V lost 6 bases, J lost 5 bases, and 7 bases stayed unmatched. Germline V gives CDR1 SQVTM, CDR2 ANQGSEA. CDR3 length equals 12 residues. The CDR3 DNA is TGCAGCGTCCGACAGGGAATCAACGAGCAGTACTTC. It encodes CSVRQGINEQYF.

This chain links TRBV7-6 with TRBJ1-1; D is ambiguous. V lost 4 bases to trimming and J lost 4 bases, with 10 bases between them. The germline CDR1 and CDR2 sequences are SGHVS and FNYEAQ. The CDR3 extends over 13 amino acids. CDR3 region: CASSSQVSTEAFF. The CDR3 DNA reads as TGTGCCAGCAGCTCCCAGGTGAGCACTGAAGCTTTCTTT. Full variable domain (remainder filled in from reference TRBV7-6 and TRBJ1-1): GAGVSQSPRYKVTKRGQDVALRCDPISGHVSLYWYRQALGQGPEFLTYFNYEAQQDKSGLPNDRFSAERPEGSISTLTIQRTEQRDSAMYRCASSSQVSTEAFFGQGTRLTVV.

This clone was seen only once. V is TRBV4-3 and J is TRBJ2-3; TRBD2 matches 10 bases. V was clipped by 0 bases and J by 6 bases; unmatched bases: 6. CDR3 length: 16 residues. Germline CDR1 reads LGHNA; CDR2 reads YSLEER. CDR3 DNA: TGCGCCAGCAGCCAAGATGCAGCGGGGGGGCTTGATACGCAGTATTTT. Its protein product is CASSQDAAGGLDTQYF.

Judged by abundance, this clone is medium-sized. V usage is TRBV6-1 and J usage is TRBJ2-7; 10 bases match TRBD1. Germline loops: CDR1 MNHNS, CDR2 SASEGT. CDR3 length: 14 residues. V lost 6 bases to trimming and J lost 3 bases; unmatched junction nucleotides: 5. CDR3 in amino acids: CASRATGGFYEQYF. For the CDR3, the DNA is TGTGCCAGCAGGGCGACAGGGGGCTTCTACGAGCAGTACTTC.

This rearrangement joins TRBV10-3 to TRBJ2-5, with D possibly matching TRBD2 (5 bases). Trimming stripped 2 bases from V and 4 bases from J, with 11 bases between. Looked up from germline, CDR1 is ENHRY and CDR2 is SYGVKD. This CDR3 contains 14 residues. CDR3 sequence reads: CAISERASLETQYF. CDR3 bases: TGTGCCATCAGTGAGAGGGCTAGCTTAGAGACCCAGTACTTC.

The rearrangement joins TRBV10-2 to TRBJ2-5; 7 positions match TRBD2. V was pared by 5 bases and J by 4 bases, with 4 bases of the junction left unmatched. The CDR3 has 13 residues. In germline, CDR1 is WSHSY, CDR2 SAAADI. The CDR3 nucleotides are TGCGCCAGCAGTTATGGGGGGGGAGAGACCCAGTACTTC. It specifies CASSYGGGETQYF.

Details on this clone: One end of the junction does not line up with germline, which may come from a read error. As DNA, the CDR3 is TGTGCTAGCAGCTTTTTCGTAGGCCCCTCAGGGTATCGGGCAGATACGCAGTATTTT. This codes for CASSFFVGPSGYRADTQYF. V usage is TRBV7-7 and J usage is TRBJ2-3, with a tentative D call TRBD1 (5 bases). Germline-derived CDR1 and CDR2 are SSHAT and FNYEAQ (reference sequence). There are 19 residues in the CDR3.

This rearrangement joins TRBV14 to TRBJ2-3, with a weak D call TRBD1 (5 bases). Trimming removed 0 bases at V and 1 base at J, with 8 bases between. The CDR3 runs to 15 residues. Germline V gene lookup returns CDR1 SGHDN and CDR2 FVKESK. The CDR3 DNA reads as TGTGCCAGCAGCCAAGATATAGGGGGCACAGATACGCAGTATTTT. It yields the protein CASSQDIGGTDTQYF.

The CDR3 region has the DNA TGTGCCAGCTCACGGCGCGAGGCGAACACTGAAGCTTTCTTT. This translates into CASSRREANTEAFF. This chain links TRBV18 with TRBJ1-1; unclear D gene. Trimming removed 4 bases from V and 1 base from J, with 10 bases in between. CDR1 and CDR2 (germline): KGHSH, LQKENI. The CDR3 is 14 residues long.

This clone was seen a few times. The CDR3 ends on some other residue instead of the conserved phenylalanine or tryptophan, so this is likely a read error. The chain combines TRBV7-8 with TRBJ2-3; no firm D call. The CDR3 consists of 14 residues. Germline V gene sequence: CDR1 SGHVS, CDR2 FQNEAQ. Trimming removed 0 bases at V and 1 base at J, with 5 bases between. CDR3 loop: CASSLAFGTDTQYV. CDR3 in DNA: TGTGCCAGCAGCTTAGCATTCGGCACAGATACGCAGTATGTT.